A single sample gave rise to the 20 T cell receptor beta chains below, sequenced in a study of Ad26.COV2.S vaccination and SARS-CoV-2 variants. Assay used: immunoSEQ multiplex PCR; TCRdb lists only in-frame clones, some missing. The profile shows 300,000 to 400,000 clones, approximately 90% of them singletons. Specimen: peripheral blood, collected after recovery from COVID-19. These TCRs come from a human donor who had recovered from COVID-19.

Regarding this clone: Relative to the germline gene, one junction end is altered; a read error may explain this. V usage is TRBV9 and J usage is TRBJ2-3, with 8 positions matching TRBD2. This CDR3 region has 13 residues. Per the germline V gene, CDR1 is SGDLS and CDR2 is YYNGEE. For the CDR3, the DNA is TGTGCCAGCAGCGTAGAGGCGGGGGGTAGGTCCCTTTTT. Translated: CASSVEAGGRSLF.

The gene calls are TRBV7-2 and TRBJ1-1; maybe TRBD1 (5 bases). This CDR3 is built from 14 residues. The V end was cut by 6 bases, the J end by 5 bases, with 16 bases between. CDR1 and CDR2 (germline): SGHTA, FQGNSA. The CDR3 here is CASSPRGGRTEAFF. CDR3 in DNA: TGTGCCAGCAGTCCTCGGGGGGGGAGGACTGAAGCTTTCTTT.

The chain employs TRBV19 and TRBJ2-1; no definite D call. The germline V gene has CDR1 LNHDA and CDR2 SQIVND (reference sequence). The CDR3 is 14 amino acids. Trimming removed 6 bases at V and 0 bases at J, with 9 bases between. CDR3 nucleotide sequence: TGTGCCAGTAGCCAGGCTAGCTCCTACAATGAGCAGTTCTTC. Encoded protein: CASSQASSYNEQFF.

This clone is a singleton in its sample. The chain carries TRBV13 and TRBJ2-3; D tentatively fits TRBD1 or TRBD2 (6 bases each). CDR3 size: 13 residues. V shed 7 bases and J shed 2 bases, with 10 bases lying between them. The germline V gene encodes CDR1 PRHDT and CDR2 FYEKMQ (reference sequence). The CDR3 DNA follows: TGTGCCAGCACCGGGGGCCACACAGATACGCAGTATTTT. This encodes CASTGGHTDTQYF.

The CDR3 loop is CASSLHPGSFAHESQYF. The CDR3 DNA is TGTGCCAGCAGCTTGCACCCCGGGTCCTTTGCTCACGAGTCCCAGTACTTC. The chain is built from TRBV5-6 and TRBJ2-5; D is unclear. Germline V CDR1 and CDR2: SGHDT, YYEEEE. This CDR3 spans 17 amino acids. Trimming took off 1 base at V and 9 bases at J, with 25 bases between the two ends.

This chain's CDR3 is CASSLGHQENSPLHF. In nucleotides, the CDR3 is TGCGCCAGCAGCTTGGGACACCAAGAAAATTCACCCCTCCACTTT. This chain joins TRBV5-1 and TRBJ1-6, with D uncertain. Germline CDR1 reads SGHRS; CDR2 reads YFSETQ. V was clipped by 0 bases and J by 7 bases, with 11 bases between them. The CDR3 contains 15 residues. Complete variable domain (other parts from reference TRBV5-1 and TRBJ1-6): KAGVTQTPRYLIKTRGQQVTLSCSPISGHRSVSWYQQTPGQGLQFLFEYFSETQRNKGNFPGRFSGRQFSNSRSEMNVSTLELGDSALYLCASSLGHQENSPLHFGNGTRLTVT.

The chain links TRBV5-1 to TRBJ2-5, with TRBD2 as a possible D gene (6 bases). Trimming pared 1 base from V and 4 bases from J, leaving 14 bases between. The germline V gene encodes CDR1 SGHRS and CDR2 YFSETQ. The CDR3 consists of 15 residues. The CDR3 DNA sequence: TGCGCCAGCAGCTTGTATACTAGCCCAGGAGAGACCCAGTACTTC. Its translation is CASSLYTSPGETQYF.

The chain has TRBV6-5 and TRBJ2-7, with a possible D match to TRBD1 (5 bases). The germline V gene has CDR1 MNHEY and CDR2 SVGAGI. The V gene lost 6 bases and the J gene lost 2 bases, with 11 bases spanning the gap. The CDR3 extends over 13 amino acids. CDR3 loop: CASSPTAPYEQYF. The CDR3 DNA reads as TGTGCCAGCAGCCCGACAGCACCCTACGAGCAGTACTTC.

This chain uses TRBV11-2 with TRBJ2-2, with D possibly called TRBD1 or TRBD2 (6 bases each). Germline assignment: CDR1 SGHAT and CDR2 FQNNGV. The V gene lost 7 bases and the J gene lost 5 bases, with 20 bases spanning the gap. This CDR3 spans 16 amino acids. CDR3 region: CASTDSGGLRTGELFF. For the CDR3, the DNA is TGTGCCAGCACCGACTCTGGGGGGCTTAGGACCGGGGAGCTGTTTTTT.

V gene TRBV19 combines with J gene TRBJ2-7; D perhaps matches TRBD2 (6 bases). V dropped 6 bases and J dropped 3 bases, with 18 bases sitting between them. CDR1 is LNHDA, CDR2 SQIVND, per germline (reference sequence). The CDR3 totals 15 residues. CDR3 sequence: CASRTQGAGIYEQYF. The CDR3 DNA reads as TGTGCCAGTAGAACTCAGGGTGCGGGGATCTACGAGCAGTACTTC. The whole variable domain, filled in from reference TRBV19 and TRBJ2-7, reads DGGITQSPKYLFRKEGQNVTLSCEQNLNHDAMYWYRQDPGQGLRLIYYSQIVNDFQKGDIAEGYSVSREKKESFPLTVTSAQKNPTAFYLCASRTQGAGIYEQYFGPGTRLTVT.

V and J are TRBV10-1 and TRBJ2-2, with D uncertain. The V end lost 5 bases, the J end lost 4 bases, and 11 bases lay between the germline ends. Looked up from germline, CDR1 is WNHNN and CDR2 is SYGVQD (reference sequence). The CDR3 consists of 14 residues. The CDR3 DNA is TGCGCCAGCAGTCGCCAGGTCGCCACCGGGGAGCTGTTTTTT. It yields the protein CASSRQVATGELFF.

The chain employs TRBV15 and TRBJ2-1; 8 bases match TRBD1. Trimming cost V 0 bases and J 6 bases; bases outside gene matches: 4. Germline V gene sequence: CDR1 LNHNV, CDR2 YYDKDF (reference sequence). This CDR3 is 15 amino acids long. CDR3 sequence reads: CATSRDRGQGNEQFF. DNA for the CDR3: TGTGCCACCAGCAGAGACCGAGGACAGGGCAATGAGCAGTTCTTC. Using reference TRBV15 and TRBJ2-1 for the parts outside the CDR3, the full variable domain is DAMVIQNPRYQVTQFGKPVTLSCSQTLNHNVMYWYQQKSSQAPKLLFHYYDKDFNNEADTPDNFQSRRPNTSFCFLDIRSPGLGDTAMYLCATSRDRGQGNEQFFGPGTRLTVL.

V is TRBV6-5 and J is TRBJ1-1; perhaps TRBD1 as D (5 bases). V was pared by 10 bases and J by 1 base, with 13 bases between. The germline CDR1 and CDR2 sequences are MNHEY and SVGAGI. This CDR3 region has 13 residues. For the CDR3, the DNA is TGTGCCACCCTACGACAGCGGAACACTGAAGCTTTCTTT. This encodes CATLRQRNTEAFF.

The chain links TRBV12-5 to TRBJ2-3, with TRBD2 as a possible D gene (7 bases). Looked up from germline, CDR1 is LGHNT and CDR2 is FRNRAP. This CDR3 spans 15 amino acids. V was clipped by 0 bases and J by 4 bases, with 11 bases between them. CDR3: CASGLVGGGPDTQYF. In DNA form, the CDR3 reads TGTGCTAGTGGTTTGGTAGGGGGGGGCCCAGATACGCAGTATTTT.

This rearrangement joins TRBV5-1 to TRBJ1-1; 7 bases align to TRBD1. In germline, CDR1 is SGHRS, CDR2 YFSETQ. V dropped 5 bases and J dropped 2; count of bases not matched to a gene: 9. This CDR3 has 15 residues. The CDR3 loop reads CASSYLGQHNTEAFF. CDR3 bases: TGCGCCAGCAGTTATCTGGGACAGCATAACACTGAAGCTTTCTTT.

The rearrangement links TRBV5-1 to TRBJ2-7, with D possibly matching TRBD2 (7 bases). The CDR3 length is 15 residues. V shed 4 bases and J shed 4 bases, with 18 bases lying between them. Germline values: CDR1 SGHRS, CDR2 YFSETQ. The chain's CDR3 is CASSLTRGAVYEQYF. The CDR3 region has the DNA TGCGCCAGCAGCCTTACTCGGGGGGCCGTTTACGAGCAGTACTTC.

This clone was seen a single time. The chain links TRBV11-2 to TRBJ2-2; D is uncertain. The length of the CDR3 is 15 residues. Germline V CDR1 and CDR2: SGHAT, FQNNGV. V shed 2 bases and J shed 0 bases, with 7 bases lying between them. This CDR3 reads CASSLQVSNTGELFF. The CDR3, as DNA: TGTGCCAGCAGCTTACAGGTTTCGAACACCGGGGAGCTGTTTTTT.

The chain recombines TRBV3-1 (or the pseudogene TRBV3-2) with TRBJ2-1; 8 bases agree with TRBD2. The CDR3 has 13 amino acids. The germline CDR1 and CDR2 sequences are LGHDT and YNNKEL (reference sequence). The J segment lost 10 bases and the V segment lost 4 bases, leaving 6 bases of the junction unmatched. CDR3 in DNA: TGTGCCAGCAGCCGTGGACTAGCCAGAGAGCAGTTCTTC. Its translation is CASSRGLAREQFF.

The CDR3 loop reads CASSVGGTGRGNSPLHF. CDR3 nucleotides: TGTGCCAGCAGCGTAGGGGGGACAGGGAGAGGCAATTCACCCCTCCACTTT. The J gene is TRBJ1-6, the V gene TRBV9; TRBD1 matches 9 bases. Germline V CDR1 and CDR2: SGDLS, YYNGEE. CDR3 size: 17 residues. The V and J ends lost 0 bases and 7 bases, in that order; junction bases with no gene match: 8.

The rearrangement uses TRBV6-5 and TRBJ1-2; D may be TRBD1 (6 bases). Germline V CDR1 and CDR2: MNHEY, SVGAGI. The CDR3 runs 12 residues. The V and J ends lost 5 bases and 2 bases respectively, with 6 bases between them. The chain's CDR3 is CASSQGNYGYTF. Written as DNA, the CDR3 is TGTGCCAGCAGTCAGGGGAACTATGGCTACACCTTC.